These 15 T cell receptor beta chains were sequenced from one sample in a study of OX40 agonist ivuxolimab in advanced cancers. Sequencing was performed with immunoSEQ multiplex PCR; in TCRdb, only in-frame clones are kept and a portion is missing. The sample has roughly 36,000 clones, around 74% seen once. The material was CD4+ or CD8+ T cells sorted from blood, obtained in a trial of the OX40 agonist ivuxolimab. The receptor source for this set is an adult with an advanced solid tumor such as melanoma, head and neck, liver or kidney cancer.

This sequence joins TRBV7-9 and TRBJ2-1, with 8 bases lining up with TRBD2. CDR1 is SEHNR and CDR2 is FQNEAQ in the germline V gene (reference sequence). The CDR3 loop spans 15 amino acids. The junction had 9 bases not matched to a gene; V was cut back by 5 bases and J by 6 bases. CDR3 region: CASSVSGVSANEQFF. The DNA for the CDR3 is TGTGCCAGCAGCGTTAGCGGGGTATCTGCCAATGAGCAGTTCTTC.

The chain carries TRBV2 and TRBJ2-5; 8 bases agree with TRBD2. V shed 6 bases and J 5 bases; nucleotides not matched to a gene: 8. Germline CDR1 and CDR2: SNHLY and FYNNEI. The CDR3 extends over 14 amino acids. Here the CDR3 reads CASRWRGARETQYF. CDR3 sequence (DNA): TGTGCCAGCAGGTGGCGGGGGGCTCGGGAGACCCAGTACTTC.

The V and J genes are TRBV9 and TRBJ2-7; 7 bases are shared with TRBD1. Looked up from germline, CDR1 is SGDLS and CDR2 is YYNGEE. With 4 bases clipped from V and 0 bases from J, the junction kept 7 bases outside the gene matches. There are 15 residues in the CDR3. The CDR3 is CASSPGTDLSYEQYV. In DNA form, the CDR3 reads TGTGCCAGCAGCCCGGGGACAGACCTCTCCTACGAGCAGTACGTC.

The chain employs TRBV7-8 and TRBJ2-7; D call uncertain. Per germline, CDR1 SGHVS and CDR2 FQNEAQ. V dropped 2 bases and J dropped 1 base, with 6 bases sitting between them. The CDR3 has 13 residues. The CDR3 nucleotides read TGTGCCAGCAGCTTAAGCCAGTCCTACGAGCAGTACGTC. Residues: CASSLSQSYEQYV.

This clone occurred once. The CDR3 sequence is CASSLVRGVKTQYF. CDR3 nucleotides: TGTGCCAGCAGCTTAGTCAGGGGCGTGAAGACCCAGTACTTC. This chain links TRBV11-1 with TRBJ2-5; tentatively, D is TRBD1 (6 bases). CDR1 SGHAT and CDR2 FQDESV come from the germline V gene (reference sequence). Trimming removed 1 base at V and 6 bases at J, with 12 bases between. The CDR3 is 14 residues long.

The V gene is TRBV5-1, the J gene TRBJ2-1; D might be TRBD1 (5 bases). Germline values: CDR1 SGHRS, CDR2 YFSETQ. The CDR3 runs to 13 residues. The V and J ends lost 2 bases and 5 bases respectively, with 8 bases between them. CDR3 nucleotide sequence: TGCGCCAGCAGCTTACTACAGGACAATGAGCAGTTCTTC. It yields the protein CASSLLQDNEQFF.

Within the sample, this clone is medium-sized. The rearrangement links TRBV19 to TRBJ2-3; 10 bases are shared with TRBD2. J gave up 7 bases and V 10 bases, and 8 bases lay outside the gene matches. This CDR3 region has 13 residues. CDR1 and CDR2 from the germline V gene are LNHDA and SQIVND (reference sequence). Here the CDR3 DNA reads TGTGCCACCGGAGCGGGGGGGTTAAATACGCAGTATTTT. Its protein product is CATGAGGLNTQYF. Looking up the rest from reference TRBV19 and TRBJ2-3 gives the full variable domain: DGGITQSPKYLFRKEGQNVTLSCEQNLNHDAMYWYRQDPGQGLRLIYYSQIVNDFQKGDIAEGYSVSREKKESFPLTVTSAQKNPTAFYLCATGAGGLNTQYFGPGTRLTVL.

The chain recombines TRBV6-5 with TRBJ1-1, with D perhaps TRBD1 (6 bases). The germline V gene encodes CDR1 MNHEY and CDR2 SVGAGI. Trimming shortened V by 6 bases and J by 2 bases, and 10 bases separated the two germline ends. CDR3 length equals 13 residues. The CDR3 protein is CASSDRFNTEAFF. CDR3 coding DNA: TGTGCCAGCAGCGACAGGTTTAACACTGAAGCTTTCTTT.

This rearrangement joins TRBV21-1 to TRBJ2-7; the table names TRBD2, a call not compared with the DNA. TRBV21-1 is listed as a pseudogene. The CDR3 is 14 amino acids. CDR3 DNA: TGTGCCAGCAGCAAAGGGGGGGGATCCTACGAGCAGTACGTC. Translated: CASSKGGGSYEQYV.

This sequence joins TRBV6-5 and TRBJ2-7; D unresolved. V lost 5 bases and J 3 bases, leaving 5 bases between the germline ends. Germline V CDR1 and CDR2: MNHEY, SVGAGI. CDR3 length: 11 residues. As DNA, the CDR3 is TGTGCCAGCAGTCCTAACTACGAGCAGTACTTC. Translated: CASSPNYEQYF.

This chain joins TRBV2 and TRBJ1-2; possible D gene TRBD1, 6 bases. Trimming stripped 6 bases from V and 4 bases from J, with 15 bases between. Germline V gives CDR1 SNHLY, CDR2 FYNNEI. The length of the CDR3 is 14 residues. The CDR3: CASSEQGRSYGYTF. In DNA, the CDR3 is TGTGCCAGCAGCGAACAGGGTAGGAGCTATGGCTACACCTTC.

This clone came up a few times. This chain connects TRBV5-6 to TRBJ1-2; no reliable D call. The germline gives CDR1 SGHDT, CDR2 YYEEEE. The CDR3 covers 15 residues. V lost 2 bases to trimming and J lost 4 bases, with 15 bases between them. The CDR3 loop is CASSFSILSFYGYTF. In nucleotides, the CDR3 is TGTGCCAGCAGCTTTAGTATTTTAAGTTTCTATGGCTACACCTTC.

The chain carries TRBV6-6 and TRBJ1-5, with D uncertain. CDR1 MNHNY and CDR2 SVGAGI come from the germline V gene (reference sequence). The CDR3 is 13 amino acids. V dropped 7 bases and J dropped 4 bases, with 11 bases sitting between them. CDR3 nucleotide sequence: TGTGCCAGCATACCCAGGATGAATCAGCCCCAGCATTTT. As protein: CASIPRMNQPQHF.

This clone occurred a few times. This chain joins TRBV2 and TRBJ2-3; 12 nucleotides line up with TRBD1. Germline V gene data show CDR1 as SNHLY and CDR2 as FYNNEI. This CDR3 region has 15 residues. Germline trimming cut 3 bases from V and 6 bases from J; bases unmatched to any gene: 4. In nucleotides, the CDR3 is TGTGCCAGCAGTGAGGGGACAGGGGGCTTTGATACGCAGTATTTT. Encoded protein: CASSEGTGGFDTQYF.

The chain carries TRBV6-1 and TRBJ2-3, with D perhaps TRBD2 (6 bases). There are 13 residues in the CDR3. The germline gives CDR1 MNHNS, CDR2 SASEGT. V lost 7 bases, J lost 2 bases, and 10 bases lay in between. The CDR3, as DNA: TGTGCCAGCAAAGGACTACACACAGATACGCAGTATTTT. Its translation: CASKGLHTDTQYF.